This note documents a single T cell receptor beta chain sequence. Its antigen target is currently unknown. Base quality data are lacking; no much larger clone is found one base away. This entry belongs to a study of cytomegalovirus exposure and HLA in healthy donors (dated by TCRdb to 2017 to 2019). In terms of the full investigation: According to an earlier analysis of 587 of the donors, about 170 million T cells yielded 95 million to 140 million unique TCR beta sequences and about 300 Gb of sequence data. Alongside the repertoire data, information on donor age, sex, ethnicity and CMV serostatus was compiled. To study patterns of TCR occurrence, a later analysis re-analyzed previously published TCR beta repertoires from hundreds of donors and added high-resolution HLA genotyping. A later genetic analysis used genome-wide SNP genotypes for about 60% of the roughly 670 donors, treating that subset as a discovery cohort. Of the 300 to 500 genotyped donors, roughly 80% were placed in the genetic ancestry cluster associated with self-reported Caucasian donors. To predict cytomegalovirus infection status, the study brought together high-throughput TCR immunosequencing, statistical association of individual TCRs with disease status, and machine learning. Across approximately 400 genotyped donors of the cohort, an average of about 200,000 unique TCR beta nucleotide sequences per donor were sequenced, and 15% to 20% of those sequences were non-productive. The later analysis used no new phenotypic data to find candidate immune exposures, relying instead on TCR beta sequences and their occurrence across donors. HLA typing included class I and class II loci at four-digit resolution. The T cell repertoires of some 670 subjects were profiled by immunosequencing and related to cytomegalovirus serostatus. The study was designed to test whether signatures of past pathogen exposure could be identified by cataloging public T cell receptors. Along with the approximately 670-subject first cohort, a separate validation cohort of around 110 different subjects was used. Every discovery cohort repertoire had been produced on one sequencing platform. To decide whether each TCR beta V gene segment behaved as functional or pseudogenic, an earlier analysis of some 570 of the donors relied on high-throughput TCR beta sequencing. Because of strong linkage in the cohort, roughly five DR-DQ haplotypes were treated as single units for association and clustering. Typing coverage varied by locus: roughly 620-640 donors for A, B, C, DRB1 and DQB1; about 520 for DQA1; nearly 610 for DPA1; roughly 450 for DPB1. An early release covering roughly 600 HLA-typed donors comprised about 320 gigabases of sequencing data and tens of millions of unique TCR sequences. Beyond this particular receptor, the publication reports: It was suggested by the authors that the approach could potentially be generalized to other disease states and immunological phenotypes. This cohort had only TCR beta chains sequenced, and the lack of alpha or paired-chain data limited which features could be detected. A later analysis found that TCR association rates varied across HLA loci, with DRB1 alleles showing the most associated TCRs and HLA-C alleles the fewest. The only immune exposure information available for the cohort was CMV serostatus. V-gene and J-gene trimming of TCR beta chains was associated with a missense DCLRE1C variant in a later genetic analysis, and the association was replicated in an independent cohort. Correlated functional status among segregating V segments might be attributable to linkage disequilibrium, but an unknown experimental factor could not be ruled out. A cluster of highly shared sequence variants was judged likely to be a technical artifact of the sequencing pipeline. The study listed 164 TCR beta chains as associated with cytomegalovirus. In an earlier analysis of 500 to 650 of the donors, most TCR beta V segments appeared in productive rearrangements about 90% or about 30% of the time, broadly matching IMGT annotations. Some IMGT-functional V segments, including TRBV6-2 and TRBV6-3, could not be told apart with the 87-base-pair reads, so those segments were excluded. Compared with the roughly 720-donor mean, donors in an Asian-associated ancestry cluster had fewer N-insertions in productive TCRs, according to a later genetic analysis. At a false discovery rate of 0.05, a later analysis linked around 17,000 TCR beta sequences to specific HLA alleles. Strong co-occurrence of HLA alleles, especially DR and DQ, made assigning TCR associations to individual alleles difficult. A few of the identified cytomegalovirus-associated TCR beta chains were confirmed in vitro to be specific for cytomegalovirus antigens. HLA typing was unavailable for some donors at each locus, so association tests used only the typed subset. Compared with equally common non-associated chains, HLA-associated TCR beta chains in a later analysis were more clonally expanded and had lower generation probabilities. Most TCR sequences were observed very rarely across donors, whereas some public TCRs were present in many individuals. According to a later analysis, most CMV-associated TCR beta chains appeared to be HLA-restricted, and the HLA associations seemed to be driven largely by CMV exposure. The classifier was reported to diagnose cytomegalovirus status with high specificity and sensitivity in both the original and validation cohorts. Presence/absence analyses assumed roughly uniform sequencing depth across donors, an assumption that may not hold. Because counts were too low, around 18 rarely observed V segments, including chromosome 9 orphons, were left out of the earlier analysis of a few hundred of the donors. In a later analysis, several top co-occurrence clusters were reported to appear linked to parvovirus B19, influenza, CMV and Epstein-Barr virus. A further reported finding was that TCR beta sequences accurately predicted the HLA-A and HLA-B alleles for most subjects in the first cohort.

The CDR3 has 16 amino acids, counting the end cysteine and phenylalanine. Only the CDR3 DNA stays, 48 bases, in frame from base 1. V and J lose 3 bases and 1 base, and a span of 14 bases separates them. The germline V gene supplies CDR1 SGHAT and CDR2 FQNNGV. The cohort consisted of 600 to 700 healthy bone marrow donors. At the time of sampling, every cohort member was nominally healthy, though immune exposures that went unrecorded were likely present. The donor tested CMV seropositive, placing the donor among the 289 seropositive members of the cohort. Each donor provided a peripheral blood sample, and peripheral blood mononuclear cells were used for TCR beta sequencing. The Qiagen DNeasy Blood Extraction Kit was used to extract genomic DNA from the blood cell samples. Receptor libraries were prepared by the immunoSEQ multiplex PCR assay. The multiplex PCR relied on a mix of 60 forward primers for TCR Vbeta segments and 13 reverse primers for TCR Jbeta segments. The CDR3 region of rearranged TCR beta genes was amplified from genomic DNA by a multiplex PCR assay. On the Illumina HiSeq System, the amplified TCR beta libraries were sequenced as 87-base-pair reads. Turning to the authors' computational methods: A later analysis tallied tens of millions of unique TCR beta chains across the 640 or so repertoires, and about 12 million of those chains were shared by two or more donors. Raw reads were error-corrected and collapsed into unique sequences with a nearest-neighbor algorithm that merged closely related sequences to remove PCR and sequencing errors. CDR3 sequences were aligned to IMGT reference sequences to assign V, D and J gene segments. Each retained sequence needed at least a six-nucleotide match to both a V gene segment and a J gene segment. A rearrangement counted as productive if the CDR3 had no stop codons and remained in frame with V and J, and every other rearrangement counted as non-productive. Following IMGT convention, CDR3 was defined as the stretch from the second conserved V-encoded cysteine to the conserved J-encoded phenylalanine. Sequences without an unambiguous match to a single V gene segment were excluded from the earlier analysis of almost 600 of the donors. An earlier analysis of fewer than 750 of the donors classified V segments as functional when productive rearrangements were above 56.7% and as segregating when the standard deviation between donors was above 5%. A statistical classification framework was developed to diagnose cytomegalovirus status using the catalog of TCR beta chain sequences. V and J gene assignment, in a later analysis, came from comparing TCR nucleotide sequences with IMGT/GENE-DB human TR gene sequences. Using the TCRdist pipeline, a later analysis assigned CDR3 sequences along with most-parsimonious VDJ recombination scenarios. In a later analysis, each TCR beta chain was defined by its CDR3 amino acid sequence together with its V-gene family, and reads lacking a unique V-gene family were excluded. As a way to deal with suspected cross-contamination and a sequencing artifact, a later analysis dropped approximately 570 nucleotide sequences that were highly shared and had low generation probability. In a later analysis, a clonal expansion index was calculated for each public chain from normalized within-repertoire ranks of inferred template counts. In a later analysis, generation probabilities were computed using a VDJ recombination model fitted to out-of-frame rearrangements, and the results were checked against IGoR. In a later analysis, hypergeometric tests were used to score TCR-TCR, TCR-HLA and TCR-CMV co-occurrence, with a repertoire-size bias correction applied to TCR pairs. A later analysis estimated false discovery rates by permuting HLA or CMV assignments 20 times. In a later analysis, co-occurring TCRs were grouped using DBSCAN, and TCRdist sequence similarity was added for clustering within HLA-allele-positive subsets. Repertoires with fewer than 30,000 or more than 120,000 public chains were left out of co-occurrence clustering, as were about five repertoires with anomalous nucleotide sharing. TCRdb limited this immuneACCESS table to in-frame rearrangements with V and J called. A share of clones is missing; checked studies link under half to unresolved V genes, and the rest is unexplained. V and J calls and clone size are those listed in that table; D and trimming were worked out from the DNA. Present in this sample are roughly 160,000 clones, about four fifths of which were seen just once. The ten largest clones take up more than 7% of the sample.

Material for sequencing was PBMCs. The source of this sequence is a male donor in good health and CMV-seropositive. The V gene is TRBV11-2 and the J gene is TRBJ2-3; tentative D gene TRBD2, with 6 bases matching. Here the CDR3 is given as CASSLDGGMGTDTQYF. The nucleotides read TGTGCCAGCAGCTTGGATGGAGGGATGGGCACAGATACGCAGTATTTT.